The 17 T cell receptor beta chains listed next were all sequenced from one sample in a study of cytomegalovirus exposure and HLA in healthy donors. 60 Vbeta and 13 Jbeta primers were used in PCR. The table came from immunoSEQ multiplex PCR; TCRdb's copy has only in-frame clones and leaves some out. The profile shows roughly 110,000 clones, roughly 82% of them singletons. Material for sequencing was PBMCs. All receptors come from a woman between 45 and 60 years old in good health and CMV-seropositive.

In this sample, this clone turned up once. The chain has TRBV6-5 and TRBJ2-5; D might be TRBD2 (5 bases). CDR3 length: 15 amino acids. V dropped 6 bases and J dropped 2 bases, with 16 bases sitting between them. Germline CDR1 is MNHEY and CDR2 is SVGAGI. CDR3 protein: CASSPGRGAQETQYF. The DNA for the CDR3 is TGTGCCAGCAGCCCCGGCCGGGGAGCGCAAGAGACCCAGTACTTC.

The chain recombines TRBV4-1 with TRBJ2-1, with 8 bases aligning to TRBD2. This CDR3 is 17 amino acids long. The V segment lost 2 bases and the J segment 8 bases; nucleotides outside the gene matches: 14. The germline V gene has CDR1 MGHRA and CDR2 YSYEKL. This chain's CDR3 is CASSQPRAGGPRHEQFF. The DNA of the CDR3 is TGCGCCAGCAGCCAACCCCGTGCGGGGGGCCCCCGACATGAGCAGTTCTTC.

CDR3 amino acids: CASSLRQGAYGYTF. The CDR3 coding sequence is TGTGCCAGCAGCTTACGGCAGGGGGCCTATGGCTACACCTTC. The chain uses TRBV7-9 and TRBJ1-2; the match to TRBD1 covers 8 bases. The trim removed 2 bases at V and 4 bases at J, leaving 3 bases unmatched. The CDR3 loop spans 14 amino acids. Germline CDR1 and CDR2: SEHNR and FQNEAQ (reference sequence).

The gene calls are TRBV5-1 and TRBJ1-6; TRBD1 matches at 7 bases. The CDR3 length is 16 residues. Germline lookup yields CDR1 SGHRS and CDR2 YFSETQ. Trimming removed 5 bases from V and 0 bases from J; junction bases left unmatched: 5. CDR3 region: CASSLQGSSYNSPLHF. In DNA form, the CDR3 reads TGCGCCAGCAGTCTACAGGGGTCCTCCTATAATTCACCCCTCCACTTT.

V usage is TRBV7-2 and J usage is TRBJ2-5; D remains ambiguous. The J call could be wrong; TRBJ2-7 is a better fit for the DNA end. The CDR3 sequence is 17 residues long. Germline V gene sequence: CDR1 SGHTA, CDR2 FQGNSA. DNA of the CDR3: TGTGCCAGCAGCTTAGGCCCCCTAGGATCCAGCTCCTACGAGCAGTACTTC. Translation gives CASSLGPLGSSSYEQYF.

The CDR3 sequence is CSVSRGGYTF. CDR3 coding DNA: TGCAGCGTTTCCAGGGGCGGCTACACCTTC. The V and J genes are TRBV29-1 and TRBJ1-2, with TRBD1 as a possible D gene (6 bases). This CDR3 has 10 amino acids. Germline V gives CDR1 SQVTM, CDR2 ANQGSEA. V was pared by 5 bases and J by 8 bases, with 9 bases between.

This clone is medium-sized by share. The V and J genes are TRBV9 and TRBJ2-7; D remains ambiguous. In germline, CDR1 is SGDLS, CDR2 YYNGEE. This CDR3 has 14 amino acids. The V and J ends lost 0 bases and 3 bases respectively, with 10 bases between them. The CDR3 coding sequence is TGTGCCAGCAGCGTAGATGGCAGGTACTACGAGCAGTACTTC. Amino acid sequence: CASSVDGRYYEQYF.

This clone was recorded only once. This CDR3 is missing its conserved last phenylalanine or tryptophan, likely due to a read error. It is unclear where the CDR3 begins or ends on the DNA, so no DNA is shown, and the CDR3 is as TCRdb lists it. V usage is TRBV9 and J usage is TRBJ1-6. With termini counted, the CDR3 has 12 amino acids. CDR1 and CDR2 (germline): SGDLS, YYNGEE. The CDR3 spells CASSVASTVGGG.

The rearrangement uses TRBV19 and TRBJ1-2; TRBD1 is a possible D gene (5 bases). CDR1 LNHDA and CDR2 SQIVND come from the germline V gene (reference sequence). V was shortened by 10 bases and J by 4 bases, with 19 bases between the two germline ends. The CDR3 runs to 14 residues. CDR3 DNA: TGTGCCACGTCGCGGGACCACCTTAGCTATGGCTACACCTTC. It encodes CATSRDHLSYGYTF.

This chain uses TRBV5-6 with TRBJ1-5; unclear D gene. The germline V and J ends were trimmed by 4 bases and 2 bases, with 10 bases remaining between them. The CDR3 is 14 residues long. Germline V gene sequence: CDR1 SGHDT, CDR2 YYEEEE. The CDR3 loop reads CASSGPRGNQPQHF. Written as DNA, the CDR3 is TGTGCCAGCAGCGGACCGCGGGGCAATCAGCCCCAGCATTTT. Based on the CDR3 plus reference TRBV5-6 and TRBJ1-5, the full variable domain is DAGVTQSPTHLIKTRGQQVTLRCSPKSGHDTVSWYQQALGQGPQFIFQYYEEEERQRGNFPDRFSGHQFPNYSSELNVNALLLGDSALYLCASSGPRGNQPQHFGDGTRLSIL.

The V gene is TRBV9, the J gene TRBJ1-2; the D gene is possibly TRBD1 (6 bases). Trimming took 3 bases from V and 3 from J, leaving 9 bases between them. Germline V gene sequence: CDR1 SGDLS, CDR2 YYNGEE. This CDR3 has 13 amino acids. CDR3 sequence reads: CASSATGHYGYTF. The CDR3 DNA follows: TGTGCCAGCAGCGCGACAGGTCACTATGGCTACACCTTC.

The rearrangement uses TRBV6-5 and TRBJ2-2; 7 bases match TRBD2. Looked up from germline, CDR1 is MNHEY and CDR2 is SVGAGI. CDR3 length: 15 amino acids. V lost 2 bases, J lost 6 bases, and 6 bases stayed unmatched. Here the CDR3 DNA reads TGTGCCAGCAGTTACGGCGCGGGGGTCGCCGGGGAGCTGTTTTTT. As protein: CASSYGAGVAGELFF.

The chain has TRBV7-6 and TRBJ2-3; D ambiguous. The germline gives CDR1 SGHVS, CDR2 FNYEAQ. V shed 3 bases and J shed 4 bases, with 8 bases lying between them. The CDR3 loop spans 13 amino acids. The CDR3 nucleotides are TGTGCCAGCAGCTTGGCCCCTTCAGATACGCAGTATTTT. Translated: CASSLAPSDTQYF.

CDR3 coding DNA: TGTGCCAGCAGCACAACAGGGGGCGGTTATGGCTACACCTTC. Protein: CASSTTGGGYGYTF. V gene TRBV7-2 combines with J gene TRBJ1-2; 9 bases are a match to TRBD1. The V gene end was trimmed by 5 bases and the J gene end by 5 bases; junction bases not matched to a gene: 6. The CDR3 totals 14 residues. Germline values: CDR1 SGHTA, CDR2 FQGNSA.

The chain recombines TRBV7-2 with TRBJ2-7, with D possibly matching TRBD2 (7 bases). Trimming shortened V by 1 base and J by 6 bases, and 13 bases separated the two germline ends. This CDR3 contains 14 residues. The germline CDR1 and CDR2 sequences are SGHTA and FQGNSA. For the CDR3, the DNA is TGTGCCAGCAGCTTAGTAAGGGGGGGGGTCGAGCAGTACTTC. Translating gives CASSLVRGGVEQYF. The variable domain in full, with the rest retrieved from reference TRBV7-2 and TRBJ2-7, is GAGVSQSPSNKVTEKGKDVELRCDPISGHTALYWYRQSLGQGLEFLIYFQGNSAPDKSGLPSDRFSAERTGGSVSTLTIQRTQQEDSAVYLCASSLVRGGVEQYFGPGTRLTVT.

The V call is TRBV7-2, the J call TRBJ2-2; D remains ambiguous. V was pared by 1 base and J by 6 bases, with 9 bases between. CDR1 and CDR2 from the germline V gene are SGHTA and FQGNSA. This CDR3 has 14 amino acids. This CDR3 is CASSLDFVPGELFF. The CDR3 region has the DNA TGTGCCAGCAGCTTAGACTTCGTCCCCGGGGAGCTGTTTTTT.

The rearrangement joins TRBV10-3 to TRBJ2-7; 9 bases fit TRBD1. The CDR3 has 15 residues. The junction had 2 bases not matched to a gene; V was cut back by 0 bases and J by 2 bases. Germline CDR1 and CDR2: ENHRY and SYGVKD. CDR3: CAISESTGGTYEQYF. As DNA, the CDR3 is TGTGCCATCAGTGAGTCGACAGGGGGAACCTACGAGCAGTACTTC.